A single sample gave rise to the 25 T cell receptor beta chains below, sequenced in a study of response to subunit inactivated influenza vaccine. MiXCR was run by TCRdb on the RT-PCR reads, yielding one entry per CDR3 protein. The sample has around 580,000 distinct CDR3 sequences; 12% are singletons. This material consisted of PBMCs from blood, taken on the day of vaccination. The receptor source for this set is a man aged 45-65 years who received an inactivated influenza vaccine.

CDR3 residues: CASIKAGVGTEAFF. The CDR3 nucleotides are TGTGCCAGCATAAAAGCAGGGGTGGGAACTGAAGCTTTCTTT. V usage is TRBV6-1 and J usage is TRBJ1-1; a possible D gene is TRBD1 (6 bases). V was pared by 7 bases and J by 5 bases, with 17 bases between. Germline CDR1 is MNHNS and CDR2 is SASEGT. The CDR3 is 14 amino acids.

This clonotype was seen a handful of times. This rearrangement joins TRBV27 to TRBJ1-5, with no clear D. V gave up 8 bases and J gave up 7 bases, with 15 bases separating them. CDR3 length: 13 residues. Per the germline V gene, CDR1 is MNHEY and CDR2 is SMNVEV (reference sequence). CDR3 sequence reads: CASGLKAAQPQHF. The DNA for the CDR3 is TGTGCCAGCGGACTTAAAGCGGCACAGCCCCAGCATTTT.

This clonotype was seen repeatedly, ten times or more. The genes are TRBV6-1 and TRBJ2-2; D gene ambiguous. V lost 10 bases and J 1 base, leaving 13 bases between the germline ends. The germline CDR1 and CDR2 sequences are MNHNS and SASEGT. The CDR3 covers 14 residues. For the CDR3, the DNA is TGTGCCACACGGCTGTGGGAGAACACCGGGGAGCTGTTTTTT. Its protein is CATRLWENTGELFF.

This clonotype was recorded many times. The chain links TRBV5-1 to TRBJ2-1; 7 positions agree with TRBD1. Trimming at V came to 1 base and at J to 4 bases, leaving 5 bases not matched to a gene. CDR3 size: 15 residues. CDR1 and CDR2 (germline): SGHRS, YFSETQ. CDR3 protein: CASSLWTGAYNEQFF. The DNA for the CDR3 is TGCGCCAGCAGCTTGTGGACAGGCGCATACAATGAGCAGTTCTTC.

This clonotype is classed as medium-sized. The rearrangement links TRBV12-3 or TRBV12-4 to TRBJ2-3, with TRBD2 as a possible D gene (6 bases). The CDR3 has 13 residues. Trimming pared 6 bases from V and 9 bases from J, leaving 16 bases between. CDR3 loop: CASRPDRGNTQYF. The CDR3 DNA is TGTGCCAGCAGGCCCGACCGGGGGAACACGCAGTATTTT.

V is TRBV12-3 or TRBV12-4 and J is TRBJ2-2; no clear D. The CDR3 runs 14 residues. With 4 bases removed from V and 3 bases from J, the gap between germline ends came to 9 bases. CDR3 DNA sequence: TGTGCCAGCAGTTCCGCTATATACACCGGGGAGCTGTTTTTT. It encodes CASSSAIYTGELFF.

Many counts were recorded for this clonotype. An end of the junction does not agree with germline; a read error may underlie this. The CDR3 loop reads CASSLAGPSTDTQYF. CDR3 nucleotide sequence: TGTGCCAGCAGCTTAGCGGGGCCGAGCACAGATACGCAGTATTTT. The rearrangement uses TRBV12-3 or TRBV12-4 and TRBJ2-3, with 8 bases identical to TRBD2. The CDR3 sequence is 15 residues long.

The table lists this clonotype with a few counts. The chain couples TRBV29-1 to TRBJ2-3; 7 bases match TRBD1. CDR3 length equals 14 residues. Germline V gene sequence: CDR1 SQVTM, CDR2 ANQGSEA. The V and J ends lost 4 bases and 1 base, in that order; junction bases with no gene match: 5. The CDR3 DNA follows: TGCAGCGTTGTACAGGGGTCTGGCACAGATACGCAGTATTTT. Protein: CSVVQGSGTDTQYF.

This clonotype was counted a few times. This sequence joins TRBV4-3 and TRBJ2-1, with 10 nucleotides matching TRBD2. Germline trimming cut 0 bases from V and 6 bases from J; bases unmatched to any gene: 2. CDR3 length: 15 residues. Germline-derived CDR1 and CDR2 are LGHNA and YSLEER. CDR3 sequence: CASSQDGTSVNEQFF. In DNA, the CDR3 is TGCGCCAGCAGCCAAGATGGGACTAGCGTCAATGAGCAGTTCTTC.

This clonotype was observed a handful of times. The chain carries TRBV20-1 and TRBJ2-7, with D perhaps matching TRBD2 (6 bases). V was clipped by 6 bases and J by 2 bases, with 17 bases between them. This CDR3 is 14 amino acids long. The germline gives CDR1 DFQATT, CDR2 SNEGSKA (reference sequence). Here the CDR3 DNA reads TGCAGTGCGCTCTCGGGGACTGACCCCTACGAGCAGTACTTC. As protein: CSALSGTDPYEQYF.

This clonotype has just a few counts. The CDR3 is CAWSALTSGGKDNEQFF. In DNA form, the CDR3 reads TGTGCCTGGAGTGCTCTTACTAGCGGGGGAAAAGACAATGAGCAGTTCTTC. V and J are TRBV30 and TRBJ2-1, with 11 bases matching TRBD2. The CDR3 runs to 17 residues. Germline trimming cut 1 base from V and 5 bases from J; bases unmatched to any gene: 10. The germline CDR1 and CDR2 sequences are GTSNPN and SVGIG (reference sequence).

CDR3 bases: TGCAGTGCTATTAGCGGGCCACTATACAATGAGCAGTTCTTC. Its translation is CSAISGPLYNEQFF. The chain links TRBV20-1 to TRBJ2-1; the match to TRBD2 covers 7 bases. The germline V gene has CDR1 DFQATT and CDR2 SNEGSKA (reference sequence). The CDR3 loop spans 14 amino acids. Trimming at V came to 4 bases and at J to 4 bases, leaving 7 bases not matched to a gene.

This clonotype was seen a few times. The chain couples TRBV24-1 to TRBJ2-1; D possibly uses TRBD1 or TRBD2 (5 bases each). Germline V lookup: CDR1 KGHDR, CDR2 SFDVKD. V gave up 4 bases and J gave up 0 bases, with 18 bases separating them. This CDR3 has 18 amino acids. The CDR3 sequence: CATSDSPGTASSYNEQFF. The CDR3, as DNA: TGTGCCACCAGTGACTCCCCAGGGACGGCAAGCTCCTACAATGAGCAGTTCTTC.

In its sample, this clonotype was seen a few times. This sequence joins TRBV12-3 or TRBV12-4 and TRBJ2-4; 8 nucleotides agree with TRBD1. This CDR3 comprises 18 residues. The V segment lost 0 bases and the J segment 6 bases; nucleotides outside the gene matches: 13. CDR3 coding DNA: TGTGCCAGCAGTTTAGCGCTAAAATGGGGACAGGTGGGAAACATTCAGTACTTC. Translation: CASSLALKWGQVGNIQYF.

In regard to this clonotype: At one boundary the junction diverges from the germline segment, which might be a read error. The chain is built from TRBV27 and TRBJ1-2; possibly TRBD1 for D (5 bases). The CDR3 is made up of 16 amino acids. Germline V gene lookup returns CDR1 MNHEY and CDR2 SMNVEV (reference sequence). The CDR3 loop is CASSSQGRPPSYDYTF. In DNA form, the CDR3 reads TGTGCCAGCAGTTCCCAGGGAAGGCCCCCCTCCTATGACTACACCTTC.

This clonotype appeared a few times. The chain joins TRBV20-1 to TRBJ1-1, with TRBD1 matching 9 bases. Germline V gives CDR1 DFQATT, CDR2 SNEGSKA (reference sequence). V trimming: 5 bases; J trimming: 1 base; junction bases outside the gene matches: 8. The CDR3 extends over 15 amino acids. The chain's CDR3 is CSAVGQGNRNTEAFF. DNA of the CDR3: TGCAGTGCTGTGGGACAGGGCAACCGGAACACTGAAGCTTTCTTT.

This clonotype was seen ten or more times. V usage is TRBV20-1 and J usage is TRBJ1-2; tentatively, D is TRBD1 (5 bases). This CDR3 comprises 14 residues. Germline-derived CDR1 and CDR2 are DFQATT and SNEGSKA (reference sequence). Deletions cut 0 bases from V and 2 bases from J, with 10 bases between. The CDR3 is CSARDDAGNYGYTF. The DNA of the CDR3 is TGCAGTGCTAGAGATGATGCAGGGAACTATGGCTACACCTTC.

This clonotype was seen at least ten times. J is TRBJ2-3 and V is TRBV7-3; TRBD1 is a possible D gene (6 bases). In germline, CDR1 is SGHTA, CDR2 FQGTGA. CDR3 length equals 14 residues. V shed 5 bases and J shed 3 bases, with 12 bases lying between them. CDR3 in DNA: TGTGCCAGCAGCCAGGGGTTGGAGACAGATACGCAGTATTTT. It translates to CASSQGLETDTQYF. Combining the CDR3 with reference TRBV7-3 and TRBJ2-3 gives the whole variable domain GAGVSQTPSNKVTEKGKYVELRCDPISGHTALYWYRQSLGQGPEFLIYFQGTGAADDSGLPNDRFFAVRPEGSVSTLKIQRTERGDSAVYLCASSQGLETDTQYFGPGTRLTVL.

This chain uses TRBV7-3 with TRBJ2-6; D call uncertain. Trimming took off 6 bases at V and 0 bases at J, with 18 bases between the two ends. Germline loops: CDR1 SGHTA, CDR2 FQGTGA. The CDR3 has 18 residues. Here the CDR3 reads CASRHGGRQYSGANVLTF. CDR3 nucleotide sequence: TGTGCCAGCAGGCATGGTGGGCGTCAATACTCTGGGGCCAACGTCCTGACTTTC.

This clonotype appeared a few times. The CDR3 spells CASSPAIRGGRNQPQHF. CDR3 DNA sequence: TGTGCCAGCAGTCCAGCCATCAGGGGGGGAAGGAATCAGCCCCAGCATTTT. The chain carries TRBV28 and TRBJ1-5; 7 bases map to TRBD1. Germline assignment: CDR1 MDHEN and CDR2 SYDVKM. CDR3 length: 17 amino acids. J lost 4 bases, V lost 5 bases, and 14 bases had no gene match.

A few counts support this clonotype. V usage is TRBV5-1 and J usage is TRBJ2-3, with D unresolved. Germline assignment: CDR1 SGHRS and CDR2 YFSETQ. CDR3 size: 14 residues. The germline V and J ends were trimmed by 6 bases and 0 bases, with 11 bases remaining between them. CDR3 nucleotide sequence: TGCGCCAGCACCAAGGCCCAGAGCACAGATACGCAGTATTTT. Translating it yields CASTKAQSTDTQYF.

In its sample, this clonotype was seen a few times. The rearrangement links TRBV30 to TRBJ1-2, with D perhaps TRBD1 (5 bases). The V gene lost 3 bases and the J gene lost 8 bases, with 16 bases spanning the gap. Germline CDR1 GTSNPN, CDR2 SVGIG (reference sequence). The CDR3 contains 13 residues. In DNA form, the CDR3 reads TGTGCCTGGAGGTCAATGCGGGGACCCGGCTACACCTTC. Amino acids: CAWRSMRGPGYTF. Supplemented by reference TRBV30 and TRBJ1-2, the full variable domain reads SQTIHQWPATLVQPVGSPLSLECTVEGTSNPNLYWYRQAAGRGLQLLFYSVGIGQISSEVPQNLSASRPQDRQFILSSKKLLLSDSGFYLCAWRSMRGPGYTFGSGTRLTVV.

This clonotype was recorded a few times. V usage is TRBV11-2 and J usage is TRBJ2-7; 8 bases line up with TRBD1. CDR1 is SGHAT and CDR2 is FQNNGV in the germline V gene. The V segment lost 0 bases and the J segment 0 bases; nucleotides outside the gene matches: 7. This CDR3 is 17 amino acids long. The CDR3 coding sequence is TGTGCCAGCAGCTTAGAGAGACAGGGGAGTAACTCCTACGAGCAGTACTTC. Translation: CASSLERQGSNSYEQYF.

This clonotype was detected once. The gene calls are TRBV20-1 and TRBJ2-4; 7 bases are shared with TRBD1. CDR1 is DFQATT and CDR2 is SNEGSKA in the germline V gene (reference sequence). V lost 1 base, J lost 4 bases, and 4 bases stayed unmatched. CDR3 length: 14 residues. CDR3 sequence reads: CSARARQGKNIQYF. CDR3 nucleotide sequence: TGCAGTGCTAGAGCGAGACAGGGAAAAAACATTCAGTACTTC.

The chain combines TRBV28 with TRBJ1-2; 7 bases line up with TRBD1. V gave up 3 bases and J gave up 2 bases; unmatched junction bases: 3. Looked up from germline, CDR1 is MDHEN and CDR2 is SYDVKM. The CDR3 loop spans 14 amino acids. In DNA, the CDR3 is TGTGCCAGCAGTTTGGGACAGCACAACTATGGCTACACCTTC. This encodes CASSLGQHNYGYTF.